Sequencing of this T cell receptor (beta chain) was carried out in a study of blood T cell repertoires in COVID-19. Generated by immunoSEQ multiplex PCR, the TCRdb table keeps only in-frame clones and is missing some. The sample records roughly 80,000 clones, more than 75% being singletons. Losses at the gene ends were 4 bases for V and 3 bases for J; bases not matched to a gene: 9. The CDR3 sequence is 16 residues long. Germline assignment: CDR1 SGDLS and CDR2 YYNGEE. The chain joins TRBV9 to TRBJ2-3; the match to TRBD2 covers 9 bases. The sequence was obtained from a human donor in a cohort sampled during active COVID-19. Sequencing was carried out using peripheral blood. In DNA form, the CDR3 reads TGTGCCAGCAGCTTCAGAGAGCGGGGGGCTACAGATACGCAGTATTTT. Translating it yields CASSFRERGATDTQYF. Supplemented by reference TRBV9 and TRBJ2-3, the full variable domain reads DSGVTQTPKHLITATGQRVTLRCSPRSGDLSVYWYQQSLDQGLQFLIQYYNGEERAKGNILERFSAQQFPDLHSELNLSSLELGDSALYFCASSFRERGATDTQYFGPGTRLTVL.